This TCR beta chain was identified in a study of cytomegalovirus exposure and HLA in healthy donors. Notes on the study in general: Donor immune exposure was known only as CMV serostatus. Looking again later, the authors saw that most CMV-associated TCR beta chains seemed HLA-restricted.

The germline gives CDR1 PRHDT, CDR2 FYEKMQ (reference sequence). The CDR3 consists of 17 residues. Trimming removed 0 bases at V and 1 base at J, with 12 bases between. The PCR made use of 60 Vbeta and 13 Jbeta primers. Produced via immunoSEQ multiplex PCR; TCRdb's table is partial and in-frame only. The sample lists 90,000 to 100,000 clones, about four fifths occurring once. To note about this clone: Antigen unknown.

The chain links TRBV13 to TRBJ2-2; possibly TRBD1 for D (5 bases). This receptor was identified in a woman aged 40 to 55 in good health and CMV-seronegative. Input material: PBMCs. This CDR3 is CASSLGRNRKNTGELFF. DNA for the CDR3: TGTGCCAGCAGCTTAGGCCGTAACAGGAAGAACACCGGGGAGCTGTTTTTT.